The T cell receptor beta chain under discussion was sequenced for a study of OX40 agonist ivuxolimab in advanced cancers. In terms of the full investigation: Ivuxolimab was an agonistic, fully human IgG2 monoclonal antibody directed against OX40 (CD134), a costimulatory receptor. Intravenous ivuxolimab was administered to patients every 2 weeks at six dose levels: 0.01, 0.1, 0.3, 1.5, 3 and 10 mg/kg. Of the approximately 50 dose-escalation patients, hepatocellular carcinoma was present in approximately 20, melanoma in roughly 15, renal cell carcinoma in 9 and head and neck cancer in 9. The dose-escalation cohort was roughly 83% male with a mean age of about 65 years, ranging from about 20 to 85. Patients were allowed to have had prior anti-PD-1, anti-PD-L1 or anti-CTLA-4 therapy, and more than 35% of the dose-escalation patients had been treated with checkpoint inhibitors. Partial responses were achieved by three dose-escalation patients, of whom one had hepatocellular carcinoma and two had cutaneous melanoma. Peripheral TCRbeta sequencing was intended to test whether TCR sequence diversity was altered and clonal T-cell expansion was caused by ivuxolimab. The paper describes the monotherapy dose-escalation part (N of about 47 patients) of the phase I trial of ivuxolimab.

To sequence the TCRbeta CDR3 region, genomic DNA was isolated from the sorted cells. TCRbeta CDR3 regions were sequenced using the immunoSEQ Assay. TCRdb retrieved this table from immuneACCESS and kept in-frame rearrangements only. Not all clones are present; in checked studies, unresolved V genes account for under half, and no reason is known for the remainder. The sample includes nearly 110,000 clones, with under 95% observed a single time. The ten largest clonotypes hold approximately 1.3% of the sample. The trial excluded patients who had a history of autoimmune disease or who were on systemic immunosuppression. In every dose cohort, peripheral blood was drawn for TCR sequencing at baseline, cycle 4 day 1, and cycle 7 day 1. Samples were obtained from an open-label, multicenter, first-in-human phase I dose-escalation trial of ivuxolimab. Adults with locally advanced or metastatic melanoma, renal cell, hepatocellular, or head and neck squamous cell carcinoma were enrolled in the trial. Before TCR sequencing, CD4+ T cells and CD8+ T cells were sorted from peripheral blood as separate populations.

The paper's findings and limits, for the study overall: After ivuxolimab, expanded clones were on average more numerous among CD8+ T cells than among CD4+ T cells. Clonal expansion of both CD4+ and CD8+ blood T cells was observed from baseline to week 6 at doses 0.1 to 3.0 mg/kg. The antigen specificity of the clonally expanded peripheral T cells was not determined. Low levels of normalized T-cell clonal expansion were also seen in some patients who did not respond. Partial responders in the 0.1-3.0 mg/kg groups had among the lowest normalized peripheral clonal expansion, especially among CD8+ T cells.

V is pared back by 1 base and J by 3 bases, with 1 base lying between the germline termini. Per the germline V gene, SGHRS is the CDR1 and YFSETQ is the CDR2. Reading from cysteine to phenylalanine, the CDR3 counts 12 amino acids. The sequence is cut down to CDR3 DNA, 36 bases in frame from base 1. As to this clone: It lacks a known antigen. No much larger clone is present one base from it, and per-base qualities are unavailable.

The origin of this receptor is an adult with an advanced solid tumor such as melanoma, head and neck, liver or kidney cancer. The sequence joins TRBV5-1 to TRBJ2-2; the D gene is not confidently resolved. Sample: CD4+ or CD8+ T cells sorted from blood, taken in a trial of the OX40 agonist ivuxolimab. The sequenced DNA is TGCGCCAGCAGCTTGTACACCGGGGAGCTGTTTTTT. It specifies CASSLYTGELFF.